The 25 T cell receptor beta chains below all came from one sample that was sequenced in a study of beta chain features in type 1 diabetes (dated by TCRdb to the late 2010s). General findings and caveats noted by the study authors: A moderate but significant shortening of TCRB CDR3 length was observed in type 1 diabetes patients in all four CD4+ subsets.

These receptors have no known antigen. The library came from the immunoSEQ multiplex PCR assay. The High Capacity cDNA Reverse Transcription Kit was used to reverse transcribe all of the isolated RNA, meaning that expressed TCRB transcripts were what got sequenced. TCRdb's version of the immuneACCESS table is confined to in-frame rearrangements and falls short of the full clone set. An unresolved V gene accounts for under half of the shortfall where checked; the remainder is of unknown origin. Here the sample has a few hundred thousand clones; roughly 12% occur a single time. The ten most abundant clones make up about 0.01% of the sample. The sequenced sample was naive CD4+ T cells from blood. Sample cell subset or site, as interpreted from the label and publication: true naive CD4+ T cells. These receptors originate from a woman younger than 35 with type 1 diabetes.

This clone showed up just a few times. CDR3 amino acids: CASSPTSATDTQYF. DNA for the CDR3: TGTGCCAGCAGCCCAACTAGCGCCACAGATACGCAGTATTTT. The rearrangement links TRBV7-6 to TRBJ2-3, with 7 bases lining up with TRBD2. The germline V gene encodes CDR1 SGHVS and CDR2 FNYEAQ. J lost 2 bases, V lost 5 bases, and 4 bases had no gene match. The CDR3 is 14 amino acids.

This clone has more than one count but fewer than ten. This chain connects TRBV5-1 to TRBJ2-4, with D possibly TRBD2 on 5 matching bases. Per the germline V gene, CDR1 is SGHRS and CDR2 is YFSETQ. Trimming took 4 bases from V and 5 from J, leaving 7 bases between them. The CDR3 contains 12 residues. The CDR3 reads CASSPGENIQYF. The DNA of the CDR3 is TGCGCCAGCAGCCCCGGGGAAAACATTCAGTACTTC.

This sequence joins TRBV7-8 and TRBJ2-5, with a weak D call TRBD1 (5 bases). The V gene's germline CDR1 is SGHVS and CDR2 FQNEAQ. This CDR3 has 16 amino acids. With 0 bases removed from V and 7 bases from J, the gap between germline ends came to 18 bases. The CDR3 nucleotides are TGTGCCAGCAGCTTAGCAAGTTCGGCAGGGTCGGCGACCCAGTACTTC. Encoded protein: CASSLASSAGSATQYF.

The chain carries TRBV4-1 and TRBJ1-4, with 10 bases that match TRBD1. Trimming took 7 bases from V and 7 from J; bases not matched to a gene: 9. Germline V CDR1 and CDR2: MGHRA, YSYEKL. CDR3 length: 15 residues. CDR3 loop: CASTRQGQGIEKLFF. The CDR3 DNA reads TGCGCCAGCACCCGACAGGGACAGGGGATTGAAAAACTGTTTTTT.

A few counts support this clone. V gene TRBV18 combines with J gene TRBJ1-1, with no clear D. Germline V gene data show CDR1 as KGHSH and CDR2 as LQKENI. There are 17 residues in the CDR3. The V and J ends lost 2 bases and 1 base respectively, with 17 bases between them. The CDR3 here is CASSPILRERPNTEAFF. CDR3 coding DNA: TGTGCCAGCTCACCAATTTTAAGGGAGCGCCCGAACACTGAAGCTTTCTTT. The entire variable domain, with the rest obtained from reference TRBV18 and TRBJ1-1, is as follows: NAGVMQNPRHLVRRRGQEARLRCSPMKGHSHVYWYRQLPEEGLKFMVYLQKENIIDESGMPKERFSAEFPKEGPSILRIQQVVRGDSAAYFCASSPILRERPNTEAFFGQGTRLTVV.

The rearrangement joins TRBV29-1 to TRBJ1-1; 10 bases match TRBD1. The CDR3 covers 13 residues. Losses at the gene ends were 6 bases for V and 6 bases for J; bases not matched to a gene: 7. The germline V gene has CDR1 SQVTM and CDR2 ANQGSEA. This CDR3 is CSVRDRGLSEAFF. CDR3 sequence (DNA): TGCAGCGTGAGGGACAGGGGATTATCTGAAGCTTTCTTT. Combining the CDR3 with reference TRBV29-1 and TRBJ1-1 gives the whole variable domain SAVISQKPSRDICQRGTSLTIQCQVDSQVTMMFWYRQQPGQSLTLIATANQGSEATYESGFVIDKFPISRPNLTFSTLTVSNMSPEDSSIYLCSVRDRGLSEAFFGQGTRLTVV.

This clone was seen a few times. The chain combines TRBV7-3 with TRBJ2-3; 13 bases align to TRBD2. This CDR3 has 16 amino acids. V shed 4 bases and J 1 base; nucleotides not matched to a gene: 2. The germline V gene encodes CDR1 SGHTA and CDR2 FQGTGA. The CDR3 sequence is CASSSGLAGGTDTQYF. The CDR3 coding sequence is TGTGCCAGCAGCTCAGGACTAGCGGGAGGCACAGATACGCAGTATTTT.

In its sample, this clone was seen a few times. CDR3 DNA sequence: TGTGCCAGCAGTATTGGGACACTTACTGAAGCTTTCTTT. This sequence encodes CASSIGTLTEAFF. This rearrangement joins TRBV2 to TRBJ1-1; perhaps TRBD1 as D (6 bases). The CDR3 sequence is 13 residues long. Per germline, CDR1 SNHLY and CDR2 FYNNEI. Trimming cost V 5 bases and J 5 bases, with 12 bases left between them.

This clone was observed a few times. The CDR3 nucleotides are TGTGCCAGCAGCGTAGATGGGCAGGGGAACTATGGCTACACCTTC. Encoded protein: CASSVDGQGNYGYTF. The V gene is TRBV9, the J gene TRBJ1-2; weak D call: TRBD1 (6 bases). Trimming cost V 0 bases and J 2 bases, with 11 bases left between them. CDR1 and CDR2 from the germline V gene are SGDLS and YYNGEE. The CDR3 sequence is 15 residues long.

Of note for this clone: The junction and the germline gene differ at one end; a read error may be behind it. The rearrangement links TRBV19 to TRBJ2-4, with D possibly TRBD2 on 7 matching bases. Germline CDR1 LNHDA, CDR2 SQIVND (reference sequence). The CDR3 sequence is 15 residues long. The CDR3 DNA sequence: TGTGCCAGTAGGGGCAGGGAGAACTTGCGGGGGCCCGTTTTTTTC. Translating gives CASRGRENLRGPVFF. Full variable domain (remainder filled in from reference TRBV19 and TRBJ2-4): DGGITQSPKYLFRKEGQNVTLSCEQNLNHDAMYWYRQDPGQGLRLIYYSQIVNDFQKGDIAEGYSVSREKKESFPLTVTSAQKNPTAFYLCASRGRENLRGPVFFGAGTRLSVL.

The table lists this clone with a few counts. The chain joins TRBV5-1 to TRBJ1-2, with D uncertain. CDR1 SGHRS and CDR2 YFSETQ come from the germline V gene. This CDR3 region has 14 residues. The V end was cut by 0 bases, the J end by 4 bases, with 10 bases between. The chain's CDR3 is CASSLDQVTYGYTF. In DNA form, the CDR3 reads TGCGCCAGCAGCTTGGATCAGGTTACCTATGGCTACACCTTC. The full variable domain, in which reference TRBV5-1 and TRBJ1-2 provide the parts outside the CDR3, is KAGVTQTPRYLIKTRGQQVTLSCSPISGHRSVSWYQQTPGQGLQFLFEYFSETQRNKGNFPGRFSGRQFSNSRSEMNVSTLELGDSALYLCASSLDQVTYGYTFGSGTRLTVV.

This clone was observed a few times. The rearrangement joins TRBV30 to TRBJ2-5, with TRBD1 identical over 7 bases. V was clipped by 2 bases and J by 5 bases; unmatched bases: 17. This CDR3 has 17 amino acids. Germline CDR1 reads GTSNPN; CDR2 reads SVGIG (reference sequence). In nucleotides, the CDR3 is TGTGCCTGGAGTCTAGACAGGGCGAGGTGGGGGACGGAGACCCAGTACTTC. Its protein is CAWSLDRARWGTETQYF.

This clone was counted only a few times. J is TRBJ2-3 and V is TRBV19; D gene uncertain. CDR3 length: 15 residues. Germline CDR1 reads LNHDA; CDR2 reads SQIVND (reference sequence). V was trimmed by 4 bases and J by 1 base, leaving 12 bases between them. The CDR3 is CASSNSQWGTDTQYF. CDR3 DNA: TGTGCCAGTAGTAACAGCCAGTGGGGCACAGATACGCAGTATTTT.

The sample holds a few counts of this clone. The chain uses TRBV14 and TRBJ1-5; unclear D gene. V lost 4 bases to trimming and J lost 11 bases, with 15 bases between them. CDR3 length: 13 amino acids. Germline lookup yields CDR1 SGHDN and CDR2 FVKESK. The CDR3 coding sequence is TGTGCCAGCAGCCTGGGTGAGGTAGGAGCCCAGCATTTT. As protein: CASSLGEVGAQHF.

The genes are TRBV15 and TRBJ2-1, with D perhaps matching TRBD1 (6 bases). CDR3 length equals 15 residues. Trimming left V 0 bases short and J 6 bases short, with 12 bases between. Per the germline V gene, CDR1 is LNHNV and CDR2 is YYDKDF (reference sequence). Here the CDR3 reads CATSREGQLRNEQFF. The CDR3 coding sequence is TGTGCCACCAGCAGAGAAGGACAGTTGCGCAATGAGCAGTTCTTC.

This clone was detected a few times. The rearrangement joins TRBV7-6 to TRBJ1-1; D unclear. Germline CDR1 is SGHVS and CDR2 is FNYEAQ. Deletions cut 2 bases from V and 4 bases from J, with 11 bases between. The CDR3 contains 14 residues. Written as DNA, the CDR3 is TGTGCCAGCAGCTTACAGGAGGCGAGCACTGAAGCTTTCTTT. Translation: CASSLQEASTEAFF.

This clone has only a few counts. CDR3 in DNA: TGTGCCAGCAGCTTAGCGCTCCCGGGACAAGAGACCCAGTACTTC. Translating it yields CASSLALPGQETQYF. The chain is built from TRBV7-9 and TRBJ2-5; a weak D match, TRBD2 (5 bases). The germline CDR1 and CDR2 sequences are SEHNR and FQNEAQ (reference sequence). The CDR3 loop spans 15 amino acids. V was clipped by 0 bases and J by 2 bases, with 10 bases between them.

This clone was detected a few times. This sequence joins TRBV9 and TRBJ2-3; D might be TRBD2 (6 bases). This CDR3 contains 12 residues. V dropped 7 bases and J dropped 2 bases, with 8 bases sitting between them. In germline, CDR1 is SGDLS, CDR2 YYNGEE. In DNA form, the CDR3 reads TGTGCCAGCGGGACTTTCACAGATACGCAGTATTTT. Its protein product is CASGTFTDTQYF.

This clone occurred a few times. The V gene is TRBV5-1, the J gene TRBJ2-1, with TRBD1 matching 10 bases. Germline values: CDR1 SGHRS, CDR2 YFSETQ. The CDR3 extends over 16 amino acids. After removal of 2 bases from V and 4 bases from J, the junction contained 6 bases not matched to a gene. The DNA of the CDR3 is TGCGCCAGCAGCTTTCTTTCGGGACAGGGGTACAATGAGCAGTTCTTC. Translation: CASSFLSGQGYNEQFF.

CDR3 nucleotides: TGTGCCACTGGCGGCAGGGGGAGGGGCTACACCTTC. This sequence encodes CATGGRGRGYTF. V usage is TRBV19 and J usage is TRBJ1-2, with TRBD1 matching 7 bases. The V and J ends lost 10 bases and 8 bases, in that order; junction bases with no gene match: 10. CDR1 and CDR2 from the germline V gene are LNHDA and SQIVND (reference sequence). CDR3 length: 12 amino acids.

The V and J genes are TRBV7-9 and TRBJ2-7, with D tentatively TRBD1 (5 bases). Trimming took 3 bases from V and 2 from J, leaving 11 bases between them. Per germline, CDR1 SEHNR and CDR2 FQNEAQ (reference sequence). CDR3 length equals 14 residues. CDR3 amino acids: CASSFQVGPYEQYF. The CDR3 bases are TGTGCCAGCAGCTTCCAGGTGGGGCCCTACGAGCAGTACTTC.

The rearrangement links TRBV4-3 to TRBJ1-5; D remains unclear. The CDR3 has 16 residues. The germline V gene has CDR1 LGHNA and CDR2 YSLEER. Deletions cut 0 bases from V and 6 bases from J, with 15 bases between. In DNA, the CDR3 is TGCGCCAGCAGCCAAGAGGAGGGAATTGCCATTCAGCCCCAGCATTTT. It encodes CASSQEEGIAIQPQHF.

The chain carries TRBV9 and TRBJ2-3; perhaps TRBD1 as D (6 bases). The germline V gene has CDR1 SGDLS and CDR2 YYNGEE. This CDR3 has 14 residues. Deletions cut 4 bases from V and 3 bases from J, with 12 bases between. In nucleotides, the CDR3 is TGTGCCAGCAGCCGATTGGGGGCAACAGATACGCAGTATTTT. Translated: CASSRLGATDTQYF.

The chain employs TRBV7-2 and TRBJ2-1; 11 nucleotides match TRBD2. The CDR3 totals 18 residues. V was clipped by 2 bases and J by 0 bases; unmatched bases: 6. Germline V gives CDR1 SGHTA, CDR2 FQGNSA. The CDR3 bases are TGTGCCAGCAGCTTACGGACTAGCGGGCGAAGCTCCTACAATGAGCAGTTCTTC. This codes for CASSLRTSGRSSYNEQFF.

This clone came up a few times. This chain links TRBV29-1 with TRBJ1-2; D call uncertain. The CDR3 sequence is 13 residues long. With 4 bases removed from V and 4 bases from J, the gap between germline ends came to 13 bases. Germline V gene lookup returns CDR1 SQVTM and CDR2 ANQGSEA. This chain's CDR3 is CSVVALGGYGYTF. In nucleotides, the CDR3 is TGCAGCGTTGTCGCTCTTGGAGGCTATGGCTACACCTTC.